This is a list of T cell receptor beta chains from one sample in a study of cytomegalovirus exposure and HLA in healthy donors. Sequencing used immunoSEQ multiplex PCR; TCRdb keeps in-frame clones, though not all of them. The table includes about 50,000 clones, around three quarters detected once. The sample taken for sequencing was PBMCs. The receptor source for this set is a man in his thirties or forties in good health and CMV-seropositive. CDR3s include the opening cysteine and the closing phenylalanine or tryptophan. The D gene is left open where the match is weak. Some rows have no size entry. The others give once, few or many, or a class for an expanded clone.

clone_size,v_call,j_call,d_call,cdr3_nt,cdr3_aa
few,TRBV6-5,TRBJ2-7,TRBD1,TGTGCCAGCAGGGAGACAGGGGGCTCCTACGAGCAGTACTTC,CASRETGGSYEQYF
-,TRBV25-1,TRBJ2-5,-,TGTGCCAGCAGTGACAGACAGTGGTACCAAGAGACCCAGTACTTC,CASSDRQWYQETQYF
-,TRBV2,TRBJ1-5,-,TGTGCCAGCAGTCCGCTTTGGAGGGGCAACGTTAAATATAGCAATCAGCCCCAGCATTTT,CASSPLWRGNVKYSNQPQHF
-,TRBV19,TRBJ2-3,-,TGTGCCAGTAGTATGGGGCCTCTCACAGATACGCAGTATTTT,CASSMGPLTDTQYF
-,TRBV9,TRBJ1-2,TRBD1,TGTGCCAGCAGCGTCAAGGATCAACAGGGGGCTGGATATGGCTACACCTTC,CASSVKDQQGAGYGYTF
-,TRBV7-3,TRBJ2-7,TRBD1,TGTGCCAGCAGCTTAGGGACAGGGGGCCTAAGCTCCTACGAGCAGTACTTC,CASSLGTGGLSSYEQYF
-,TRBV11-3,TRBJ2-3,-,TGTGCCAGCAGCTTAACAGGGAGCACAGATACGCAGTATTTT,CASSLTGSTDTQYF
-,TRBV15,TRBJ2-7,-,TGTGCCACCAGCGGAACAGGCTACGAGCAGTACTTC,CATSGTGYEQYF
-,TRBV5-4,TRBJ2-5,TRBD2,TGTGCCAGCAGCTTGGAACAGCGGGGGGGCCTGGAGACCCAGTACTTC,CASSLEQRGGLETQYF
-,TRBV25-1,TRBJ2-7,-,TGTGCCAGCAGTGACTACAGGGATCCCTACGAGCAGTACTTC,CASSDYRDPYEQYF
-,TRBV13,TRBJ2-7,TRBD1,TGTGCCAGCAGCTTAAGAGACAGGGGCAGCGAGCAGTACTTC,CASSLRDRGSEQYF
-,TRBV28,TRBJ1-2,TRBD1,TGTGCCAGCAGGGCACCCGGGACAGATTACTATGGCTACACCTTC,CASRAPGTDYYGYTF
-,TRBV2,TRBJ2-2,TRBD2,TGTGCCAGCAGTCGGACTAGATTCTCGAACACCGGGGAGCTGTTTTTT,CASSRTRFSNTGELFF
-,TRBV7-8,TRBJ1-3,-,TGTGCCAGCAGTCCGAGGAGGTTTGACTCTGGAAACACCATATATTTT,CASSPRRFDSGNTIYF
-,TRBV6-9,TRBJ2-7,TRBD1,TGTGCCAGCAGGCCCGACAGGGACCTATACGAGCAGTACTTC,CASRPDRDLYEQYF
few,TRBV7-9,TRBJ2-3,TRBD1,TGTGCCAGCAGCTCCCGGGACAGGGGGAGCGATGGTACGCAGTATTTT,CASSSRDRGSDGTQYF
-,TRBV7-3,TRBJ1-5,TRBD1,TGTGCCAGCAGCTTAAGGGGGACAGCTAGCAATCAGCCCCAGCATTTT,CASSLRGTASNQPQHF
-,TRBV15,TRBJ2-3,-,TGTGCCACCAGCAGAGACTACTTCACAGATACGCAGTATTTT,CATSRDYFTDTQYF
-,TRBV5-1,TRBJ2-3,TRBD2,TGCGCCAGCAGAGCATCTAGCGGGGGTTGGACAGATACGCAGTATTTT,CASRASSGGWTDTQYF